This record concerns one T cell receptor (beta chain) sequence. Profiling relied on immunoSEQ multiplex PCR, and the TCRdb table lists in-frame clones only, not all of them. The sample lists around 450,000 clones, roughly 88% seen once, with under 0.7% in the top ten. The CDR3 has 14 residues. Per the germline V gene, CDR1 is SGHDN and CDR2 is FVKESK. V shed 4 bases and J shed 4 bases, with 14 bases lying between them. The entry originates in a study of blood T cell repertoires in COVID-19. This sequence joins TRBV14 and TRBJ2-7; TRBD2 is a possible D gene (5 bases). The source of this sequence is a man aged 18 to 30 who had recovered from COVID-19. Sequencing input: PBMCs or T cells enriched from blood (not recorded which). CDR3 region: CASSPVRGSYEQYF. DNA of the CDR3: TGTGCCAGCAGCCCCGTACGGGGATCGTACGAGCAGTACTTC.